These 23 T cell receptor beta chains were sequenced from one sample in a study of shared clonotypes between healthy human individuals. Only in-frame clones appear in the TCRdb table, and some are missing; sequencing was by immunoSEQ multiplex PCR. Of about 960,000 clones in the sample, 76% were seen once. Sample: memory CD4+ T cells sorted from blood. Described subset: CD45RA-negative fraction. The receptors were gathered from a man between 18 and 29 years old in good health.

In this sample, this clone turned up once. J is TRBJ2-7 and V is TRBV6-5; D perhaps matches TRBD2 (5 bases). V was cut by 5 bases and J by 3 bases, with 11 bases left in between. The CDR3 runs 13 residues. Germline loops: CDR1 MNHEY, CDR2 SVGAGI. CDR3 amino acids: CASSTGLNYEQYF. In DNA, the CDR3 is TGTGCCAGCAGTACCGGACTGAACTACGAGCAGTACTTC.

This clone was detected ten times or more. The CDR3 nucleotides read TGTGCCAGCAGTGCCCGACAGTTTGAAGCTTTCTTT. The encoded protein is CASSARQFEAFF. The chain links TRBV6-1 to TRBJ1-1, with D tentatively TRBD1 (5 bases). Trimming removed 4 bases at V and 7 bases at J, with 10 bases between. CDR1 MNHNS and CDR2 SASEGT come from the germline V gene. The length of the CDR3 is 12 residues.

V and J are TRBV5-4 and TRBJ2-1; the D gene is possibly TRBD2 (5 bases). Germline V gives CDR1 SGHNT, CDR2 YYREEE (reference sequence). Trimming took off 2 bases at V and 8 bases at J, with 11 bases between the two ends. This CDR3 is 13 amino acids long. The CDR3 loop reads CASSFKAAHEQFF. The CDR3 DNA reads as TGTGCCAGCAGCTTTAAAGCGGCGCATGAGCAGTTCTTC.

The rearrangement links TRBV28 to TRBJ1-6, with D unclear. Per germline, CDR1 MDHEN and CDR2 SYDVKM. The V end was cut by 1 base, the J end by 9 bases, with 4 bases between. The CDR3 contains 12 residues. The CDR3, as DNA: TGTGCCAGCAGTTTATTAGTTTCACCCCTCCACTTT. Its translation: CASSLLVSPLHF.

This chain uses TRBV28 with TRBJ1-2; D remains ambiguous. The CDR3 has 16 residues. Germline lookup yields CDR1 MDHEN and CDR2 SYDVKM. V was cut by 3 bases and J by 3 bases, with 17 bases left in between. The CDR3 nucleotides are TGTGCCAGCAGTTTCGACCTGGTTACAAGGGACTATGGCTACACCTTC. This translates into CASSFDLVTRDYGYTF.

CDR3 nucleotide sequence: TGTGCCAGCAGCTTAGGGTCTCTAAGCGGGGCGGGCACAGATACGCAGTATTTT. Translation gives CASSLGSLSGAGTDTQYF. The rearrangement uses TRBV7-9 and TRBJ2-3; 7 bases match TRBD2. This CDR3 has 18 amino acids. Germline loops: CDR1 SEHNR, CDR2 FQNEAQ (reference sequence). The V gene end was trimmed by 1 base and the J gene end by 1 base; junction bases not matched to a gene: 11. Full variable domain (rest looked up from reference TRBV7-9 and TRBJ2-3): DTGVSQNPRHKITKRGQNVTFRCDPISEHNRLYWYRQTLGQGPEFLTYFQNEAQLEKSRLLSDRFSAERPKGSFSTLEIQRTEQGDSAMYLCASSLGSLSGAGTDTQYFGPGTRLTVL.

This chain uses TRBV11-2 with TRBJ1-6, with D perhaps TRBD1 (6 bases). Trimming took off 4 bases at V and 9 bases at J, with 10 bases between the two ends. Germline lookup yields CDR1 SGHAT and CDR2 FQNNGV. The CDR3 totals 13 residues. The CDR3 sequence: CASSYREASPLHF. CDR3 DNA: TGTGCCAGCAGCTACAGGGAGGCTTCACCCCTCCACTTT. Complete variable domain (other parts from reference TRBV11-2 and TRBJ1-6): EAGVAQSPRYKIIEKRQSVAFWCNPISGHATLYWYQQILGQGPKLLIQFQNNGVVDDSQLPKDRFSAERLKGVDSTLKIQPAKLEDSAVYLCASSYREASPLHFGNGTRLTVT.

This clone was detected many times. The same CDR3 can be traced to other DNA sequences in this sample. The J gene is TRBJ1-3, the V gene TRBV30; tentative D call: TRBD1 (5 bases). The CDR3 is 13 residues long. V was shortened by 8 bases and J by 0 bases, with 11 bases between the two germline ends. The germline gives CDR1 GTSNPN, CDR2 SVGIG (reference sequence). CDR3 loop: CAGSTDSGNTIYF. The DNA of the CDR3 is TGTGCCGGCTCGACAGACTCTGGAAACACCATATATTTT.

CDR3 sequence: CASSPQGDDGYTF. CDR3 bases: TGCGCCAGCAGCCCCCAAGGGGATGACGGCTACACCTTC. The chain employs TRBV5-1 and TRBJ1-2, with D possibly TRBD1 on 5 matching bases. Deletions cut 4 bases from V and 8 bases from J, with 15 bases between. CDR1 and CDR2 from the germline V gene are SGHRS and YFSETQ. The CDR3 is 13 residues long.

The chain combines TRBV9 with TRBJ1-1; the match to TRBD1 covers 9 bases. CDR3 length: 15 residues. V shed 2 bases and J 6 bases; nucleotides not matched to a gene: 8. Looked up from germline, CDR1 is SGDLS and CDR2 is YYNGEE. CDR3 DNA: TGTGCCAGCAGCGTTTCTACAGGGGGCGCCGCTGAAGCTTTCTTT. Translating it yields CASSVSTGGAAEAFF.

This clone was picked up a small number of times. The CDR3 coding sequence is TGTGCCATCAGACGGGAGTCCCAAGAGACCCAGTACTTC. Protein: CAIRRESQETQYF. The chain has TRBV10-3 and TRBJ2-5, with D perhaps TRBD2 (6 bases). The length of the CDR3 is 13 residues. Germline CDR1 reads ENHRY; CDR2 reads SYGVKD. The V and J ends lost 6 bases and 1 base respectively, with 9 bases between them.

The V gene is TRBV20-1, the J gene TRBJ1-1; no firm D call. In germline, CDR1 is DFQATT, CDR2 SNEGSKA (reference sequence). The CDR3 contains 11 residues. Trimming left V 3 bases short and J 5 bases short, with 7 bases between. In DNA, the CDR3 is TGCAGTGCTAGTAGTAGGACTGAAGCTTTCTTT. Translating it yields CSASSRTEAFF.

This clone was found a few times. This chain connects TRBV19 to TRBJ1-5; maybe TRBD1 (6 bases). The CDR3 contains 15 residues. Per the germline V gene, CDR1 is LNHDA and CDR2 is SQIVND (reference sequence). The V and J ends lost 6 bases and 1 base respectively, with 13 bases between them. CDR3 sequence: CASSLDRTSNQPQHF. In nucleotides, the CDR3 is TGTGCCAGTAGCCTCGACAGGACGAGCAATCAGCCCCAGCATTTT.

The rearrangement joins TRBV2 to TRBJ1-1; no firm D call. This CDR3 comprises 14 residues. V was pared by 5 bases and J by 4 bases, with 14 bases between. Per germline, CDR1 SNHLY and CDR2 FYNNEI. The CDR3 DNA reads TGTGCCAGCAGTACGGACCCTGTGAGCACTGAAGCTTTCTTT. This encodes CASSTDPVSTEAFF. Complete variable domain (other parts from reference TRBV2 and TRBJ1-1): EPEVTQTPSHQVTQMGQEVILRCVPISNHLYFYWYRQILGQKVEFLVSFYNNEISEKSEIFDDQFSVERPDGSNFTLKIRSTKLEDSAMYFCASSTDPVSTEAFFGQGTRLTVV.

This clone was seen a few times. The genes are TRBV7-2 and TRBJ1-1; a possible D gene is TRBD1 (5 bases). The CDR3 runs to 14 residues. CDR1 is SGHTA, CDR2 FQGNSA, per germline. V shed 5 bases and J shed 1 base, with 11 bases lying between them. As DNA, the CDR3 is TGTGCCAGCAGCGTTTCCGGGGGGAACACTGAAGCTTTCTTT. As protein: CASSVSGGNTEAFF.

This chain connects TRBV15 to TRBJ1-2; possible D gene TRBD1, 5 bases. CDR3 length: 14 amino acids. CDR1 LNHNV and CDR2 YYDKDF come from the germline V gene (reference sequence). Trimming cost V 5 bases and J 8 bases, with 18 bases left between them. The chain's CDR3 is CATSGPKGSVGYTF. The CDR3 region has the DNA TGTGCCACCAGCGGCCCAAAGGGGTCAGTAGGCTACACCTTC.

The genes are TRBV6-5 and TRBJ2-4; D not certain. Germline V gives CDR1 MNHEY, CDR2 SVGAGI. Trimming took off 7 bases at V and 3 bases at J, with 13 bases between the two ends. This CDR3 has 14 residues. The CDR3 region is CASTLYVGKNIQYF. The CDR3 DNA reads TGTGCCAGCACCCTGTACGTAGGCAAAAACATTCAGTACTTC.

The V call is TRBV6-5, the J call TRBJ2-3; possibly TRBD2 for D (6 bases). V was cut by 7 bases and J by 6 bases, with 11 bases left in between. The germline gives CDR1 MNHEY, CDR2 SVGAGI. The CDR3 has 12 residues. In DNA form, the CDR3 reads TGTGCCAGCACTCGGGGGTCCGATACGCAGTATTTT. As protein: CASTRGSDTQYF.

This clone was recorded many times. Other DNA sequences in the same sample also yield this CDR3. The chain links TRBV9 to TRBJ1-6, with D perhaps TRBD1 (6 bases). With 0 bases removed from V and 10 bases from J, the gap between germline ends came to 11 bases. Germline-derived CDR1 and CDR2 are SGDLS and YYNGEE. CDR3 size: 14 residues. In DNA, the CDR3 is TGTGCCAGCAGCGTAGCACAGGGCGGGTCACCCCTCCACTTT. It yields the protein CASSVAQGGSPLHF.

This clone was counted between two and nine times. The chain links TRBV18 to TRBJ1-6; weak D call: TRBD1 (6 bases). This CDR3 comprises 15 residues. V was pared by 3 bases and J by 7 bases, with 13 bases between. CDR1 is KGHSH and CDR2 is LQKENI in the germline V gene. The CDR3 sequence: CASSPVYTGNSPLHF. The CDR3 DNA is TGTGCCAGCTCACCCGTGTATACAGGGAATTCACCCCTCCACTTT.

As regards this clone: The sample carries other DNA sequences with the same CDR3. The chain carries TRBV5-1 and TRBJ2-5; D is possibly TRBD1 or TRBD2 (5 bases each). There are 14 residues in the CDR3. Trimming took 0 bases from V and 3 from J, leaving 9 bases between them. In germline, CDR1 is SGHRS, CDR2 YFSETQ. The CDR3 here is CASSLAGTEETQYF. In DNA, the CDR3 is TGCGCCAGCAGCTTGGCCGGGACCGAAGAGACCCAGTACTTC.

This clone was seen a handful of times. The J gene is TRBJ1-3, the V gene TRBV5-1, with 9 nucleotides matching TRBD1. Trimming took 4 bases from V and 2 from J; bases not matched to a gene: 7. The CDR3 is made up of 16 amino acids. Germline lookup yields CDR1 SGHRS and CDR2 YFSETQ. CDR3 amino acids: CASSLATGGPGNTIYF. Written as DNA, the CDR3 is TGCGCCAGCAGCCTGGCCACAGGGGGCCCTGGAAACACCATATATTTT.

This sequence joins TRBV30 and TRBJ1-5; D is unresolved. The germline gives CDR1 GTSNPN, CDR2 SVGIG (reference sequence). The CDR3 totals 17 residues. The germline V and J ends were trimmed by 1 base and 4 bases, with 20 bases remaining between them. CDR3 residues: CAWSGSRARALNQPQHF. The CDR3 coding sequence is TGTGCCTGGAGTGGGTCCCGAGCCCGGGCCCTAAATCAGCCCCAGCATTTT.